The entry below gives a single TCR beta chain sequence along with its context. The antigen is not known. The data belong to a study of T cells in localized non-small cell lung cancer. Study observations and caveats: T cell clonality was highest in uninvolved adjacent lung, above tumor. Multi-region tumor sequencing was not done, so intratumor heterogeneity could not be excluded.

TCRdb's copy holds only in-frame clones and misses some; the assay was immunoSEQ multiplex PCR. The sample lists about 76,000 clones; about 81% were seen once. The origin of this receptor is a female donor aged 60 or older with stage I lung adenocarcinoma. The material sequenced was peripheral blood, taken before any cancer treatment.

The CDR3 DNA reads TGTGCCAGCAGTTACTTCCCAGGGCGGGGGGGAGATACGCAGTATTTT. It encodes CASSYFPGRGGDTQYF. V gene TRBV6-6 combines with J gene TRBJ2-3, with 9 bases matching TRBD2. The junction had 7 bases not matched to a gene; V was cut back by 1 base and J by 5 bases. CDR1 is MNHNY and CDR2 is SVGAGI in the germline V gene (reference sequence). The CDR3 totals 16 residues.